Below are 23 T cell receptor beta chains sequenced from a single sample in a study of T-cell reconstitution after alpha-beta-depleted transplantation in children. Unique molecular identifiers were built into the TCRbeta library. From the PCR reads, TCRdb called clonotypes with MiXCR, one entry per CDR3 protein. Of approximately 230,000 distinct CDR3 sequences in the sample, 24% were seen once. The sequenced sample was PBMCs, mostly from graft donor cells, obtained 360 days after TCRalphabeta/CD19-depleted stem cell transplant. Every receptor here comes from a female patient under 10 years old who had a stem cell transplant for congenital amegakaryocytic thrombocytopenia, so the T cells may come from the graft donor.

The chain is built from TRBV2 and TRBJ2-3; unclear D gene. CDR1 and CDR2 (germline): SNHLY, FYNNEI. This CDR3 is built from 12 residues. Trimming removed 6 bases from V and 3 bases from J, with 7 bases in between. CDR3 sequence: CASREVTDTQYF. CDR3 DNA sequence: TGTGCCAGCAGAGAGGTGACAGATACGCAGTATTTT. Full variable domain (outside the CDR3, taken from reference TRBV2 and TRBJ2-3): EPEVTQTPSHQVTQMGQEVILRCVPISNHLYFYWYRQILGQKVEFLVSFYNNEISEKSEIFDDQFSVERPDGSNFTLKIRSTKLEDSAMYFCASREVTDTQYFGPGTRLTVL.

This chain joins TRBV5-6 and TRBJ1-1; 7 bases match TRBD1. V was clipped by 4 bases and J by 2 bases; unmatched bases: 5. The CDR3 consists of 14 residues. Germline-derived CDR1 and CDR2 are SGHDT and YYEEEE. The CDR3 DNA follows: TGTGCCAGCAGCGGGACAGACTTCAACACTGAAGCTTTCTTT. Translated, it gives CASSGTDFNTEAFF.

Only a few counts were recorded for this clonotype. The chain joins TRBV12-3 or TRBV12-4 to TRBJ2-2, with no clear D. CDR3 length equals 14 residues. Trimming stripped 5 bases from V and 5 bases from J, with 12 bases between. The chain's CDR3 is CASSKTEQTGELFF. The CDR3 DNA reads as TGTGCCAGCAGTAAAACAGAACAAACCGGGGAGCTGTTTTTT.

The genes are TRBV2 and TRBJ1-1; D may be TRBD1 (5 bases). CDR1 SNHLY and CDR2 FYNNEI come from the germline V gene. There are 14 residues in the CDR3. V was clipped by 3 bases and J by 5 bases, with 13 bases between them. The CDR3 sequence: CASSDPGRGTEAFF. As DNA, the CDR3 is TGTGCCAGCAGTGATCCGGGGCGTGGAACTGAAGCTTTCTTT.

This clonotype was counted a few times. The CDR3 loop is CATSERDQPQHF. The CDR3 bases are TGTGCCACCAGTGAGAGGGATCAGCCCCAGCATTTT. The chain links TRBV24-1 to TRBJ1-5; D is unresolved. This CDR3 spans 12 amino acids. V was cut by 4 bases and J by 5 bases, with 5 bases left in between. From germline, CDR1 is KGHDR and CDR2 SFDVKD.

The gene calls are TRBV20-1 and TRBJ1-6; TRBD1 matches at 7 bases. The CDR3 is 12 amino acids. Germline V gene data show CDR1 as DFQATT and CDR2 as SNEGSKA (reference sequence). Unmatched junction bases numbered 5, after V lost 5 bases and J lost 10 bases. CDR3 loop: CSASTGRSPLHF. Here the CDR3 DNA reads TGCAGTGCTTCGACAGGGAGGTCACCCCTCCACTTT.

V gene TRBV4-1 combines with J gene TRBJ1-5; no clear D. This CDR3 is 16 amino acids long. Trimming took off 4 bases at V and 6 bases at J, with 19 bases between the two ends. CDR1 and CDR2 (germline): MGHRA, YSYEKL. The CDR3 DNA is TGCGCCAGCAGCCTTCGGGCCCCCGTCGGCGGTCAGCCCCAGCATTTT. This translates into CASSLRAPVGGQPQHF.

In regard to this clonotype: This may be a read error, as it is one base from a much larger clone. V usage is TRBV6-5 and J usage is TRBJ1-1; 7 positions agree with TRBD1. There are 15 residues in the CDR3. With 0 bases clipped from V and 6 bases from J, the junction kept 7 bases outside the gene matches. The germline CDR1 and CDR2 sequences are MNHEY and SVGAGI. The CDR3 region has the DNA TGTGCCAGCAGTTACTCGGGGACAGCCCACGCTGAAGCTTTCTTT. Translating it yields CASSYSGTAHAEAFF.

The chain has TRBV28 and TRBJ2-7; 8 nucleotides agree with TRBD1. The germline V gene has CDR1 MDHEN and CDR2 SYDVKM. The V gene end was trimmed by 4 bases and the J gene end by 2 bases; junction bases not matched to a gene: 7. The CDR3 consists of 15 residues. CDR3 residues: CASSCPPTGAYEQYF. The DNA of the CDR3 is TGTGCCAGCAGTTGCCCCCCGACAGGGGCCTACGAGCAGTACTTC.

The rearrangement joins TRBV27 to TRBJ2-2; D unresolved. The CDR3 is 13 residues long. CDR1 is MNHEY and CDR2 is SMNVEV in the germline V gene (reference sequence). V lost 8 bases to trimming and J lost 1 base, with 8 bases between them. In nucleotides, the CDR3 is TGTGCCAGCTCTCGACTGAACACCGGGGAGCTGTTTTTT. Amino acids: CASSRLNTGELFF.

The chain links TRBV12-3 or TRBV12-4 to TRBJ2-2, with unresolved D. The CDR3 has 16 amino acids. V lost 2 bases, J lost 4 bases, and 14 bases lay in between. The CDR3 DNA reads TGTGCCAGCAGTTTAAGTCACCAGGAACGCACCGGGGAGCTGTTTTTT. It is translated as CASSLSHQERTGELFF.

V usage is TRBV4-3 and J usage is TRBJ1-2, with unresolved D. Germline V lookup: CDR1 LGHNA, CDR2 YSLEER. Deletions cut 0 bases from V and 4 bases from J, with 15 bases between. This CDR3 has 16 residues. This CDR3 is CASSQDFGGSGYGYTF. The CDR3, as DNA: TGCGCCAGCAGCCAAGATTTTGGAGGGTCGGGCTATGGCTACACCTTC.

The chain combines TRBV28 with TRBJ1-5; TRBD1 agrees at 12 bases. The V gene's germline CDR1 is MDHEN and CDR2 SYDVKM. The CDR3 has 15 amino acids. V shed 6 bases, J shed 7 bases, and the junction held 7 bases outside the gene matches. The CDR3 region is CASRGDRGLWQPQHF. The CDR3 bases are TGTGCCAGCAGAGGGGACAGGGGGCTTTGGCAGCCCCAGCATTTT.

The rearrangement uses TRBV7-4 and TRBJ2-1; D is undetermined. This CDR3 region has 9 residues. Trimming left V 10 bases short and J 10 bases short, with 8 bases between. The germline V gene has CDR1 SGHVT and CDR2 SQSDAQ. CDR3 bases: TGTGCCACCACGGAGGAGCAGTTCTTC. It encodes CATTEEQFF.

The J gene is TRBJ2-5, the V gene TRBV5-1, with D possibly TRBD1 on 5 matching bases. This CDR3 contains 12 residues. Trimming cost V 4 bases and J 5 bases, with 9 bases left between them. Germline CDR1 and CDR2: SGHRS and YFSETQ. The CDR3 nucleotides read TGCGCCAGCAGCGACCCAGGGGAGACCCAGTACTTC. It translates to CASSDPGETQYF. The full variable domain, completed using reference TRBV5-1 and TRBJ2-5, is KAGVTQTPRYLIKTRGQQVTLSCSPISGHRSVSWYQQTPGQGLQFLFEYFSETQRNKGNFPGRFSGRQFSNSRSEMNVSTLELGDSALYLCASSDPGETQYFGPGTRLLVL.

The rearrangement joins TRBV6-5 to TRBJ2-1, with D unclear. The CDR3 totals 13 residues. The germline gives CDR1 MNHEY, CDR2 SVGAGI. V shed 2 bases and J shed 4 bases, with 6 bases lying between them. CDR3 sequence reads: CASSYGPYNEQFF. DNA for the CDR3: TGTGCCAGCAGTTACGGGCCGTACAATGAGCAGTTCTTC.

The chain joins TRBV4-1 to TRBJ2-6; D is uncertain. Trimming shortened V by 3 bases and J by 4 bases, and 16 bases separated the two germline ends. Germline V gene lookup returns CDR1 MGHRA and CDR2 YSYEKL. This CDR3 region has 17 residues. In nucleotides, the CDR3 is TGCGCCAGCAGCCAGTATCAATCTGGAGACGGGGCCAACGTCCTGACTTTC. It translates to CASSQYQSGDGANVLTF.

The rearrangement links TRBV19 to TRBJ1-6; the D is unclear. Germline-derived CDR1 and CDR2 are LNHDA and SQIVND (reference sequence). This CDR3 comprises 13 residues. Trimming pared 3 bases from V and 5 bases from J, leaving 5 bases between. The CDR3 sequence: CASSIGNNSPLHF. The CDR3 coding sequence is TGTGCCAGTAGTATTGGGAATAATTCACCCCTCCACTTT. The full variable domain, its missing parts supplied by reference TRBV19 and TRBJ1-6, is DGGITQSPKYLFRKEGQNVTLSCEQNLNHDAMYWYRQDPGQGLRLIYYSQIVNDFQKGDIAEGYSVSREKKESFPLTVTSAQKNPTAFYLCASSIGNNSPLHFGNGTRLTVT.

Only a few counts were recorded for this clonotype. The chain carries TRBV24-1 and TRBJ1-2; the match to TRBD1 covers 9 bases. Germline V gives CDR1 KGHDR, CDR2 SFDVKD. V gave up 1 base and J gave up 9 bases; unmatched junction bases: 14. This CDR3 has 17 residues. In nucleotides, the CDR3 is TGTGCCACCAGTGATTTCAGGGACAGGGCAACGCCATACAGCTACACCTTC. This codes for CATSDFRDRATPYSYTF.

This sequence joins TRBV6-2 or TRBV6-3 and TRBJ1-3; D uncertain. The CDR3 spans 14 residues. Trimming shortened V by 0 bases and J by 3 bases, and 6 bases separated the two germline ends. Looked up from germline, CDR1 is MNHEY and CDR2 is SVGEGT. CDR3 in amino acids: CASSYSRLGNTIYF. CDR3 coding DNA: TGTGCCAGCAGTTACTCAAGGCTTGGAAACACCATATATTTT.

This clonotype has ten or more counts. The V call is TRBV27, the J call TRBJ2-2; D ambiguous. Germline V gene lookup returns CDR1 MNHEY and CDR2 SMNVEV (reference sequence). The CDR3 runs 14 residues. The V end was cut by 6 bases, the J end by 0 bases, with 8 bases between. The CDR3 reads CASSVTPNTGELFF. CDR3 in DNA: TGTGCCAGCAGCGTGACTCCGAACACCGGGGAGCTGTTTTTT.

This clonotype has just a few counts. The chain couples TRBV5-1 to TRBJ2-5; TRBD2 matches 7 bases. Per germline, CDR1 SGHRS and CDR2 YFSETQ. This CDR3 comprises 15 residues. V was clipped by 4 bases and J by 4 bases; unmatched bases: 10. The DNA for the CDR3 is TGCGCCAGCAGCCGGGCTAGCGGAACCGGAGAGACCCAGTACTTC. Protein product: CASSRASGTGETQYF.

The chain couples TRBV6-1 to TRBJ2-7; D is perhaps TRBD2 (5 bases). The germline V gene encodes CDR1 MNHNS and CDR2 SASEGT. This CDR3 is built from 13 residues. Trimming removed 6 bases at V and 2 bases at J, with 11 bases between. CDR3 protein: CASREVTPYEQYF. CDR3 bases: TGTGCCAGCAGGGAGGTCACCCCCTACGAGCAGTACTTC.